The 5 T cell receptor beta chains below come from one sample, sequenced in a study of metastatic and nonmetastatic thyroid tumors. With MiXCR, TCRdb called clones anew from the PCR reads. The repertoire holds over 55,000 clones, with 25% to 35% as singletons. Thyroid surgery was performed in patients who had received no treatment beforehand. Sequenced material: blood. These TCRs come from a female donor with papillary thyroid cancer or a benign thyroid nodule (not recorded which). Some clones in this sample may be carry-over from other donors' samples.

This clone has at least ten counts. This chain links TRBV11-3 with TRBJ2-2, with TRBD1 as a possible D gene (6 bases). CDR3 length: 13 residues. CDR1 SGHNT and CDR2 YENEEA come from the germline V gene. Trimming took off 1 base at V and 6 bases at J, with 6 bases between the two ends. The CDR3 DNA reads as TGTGCCAGCAGCTTAGCAGGGGCCGGGGAGCTGTTTTTT. This translates into CASSLAGAGELFF.

Points on this clone: This may stem from a read error, because a much larger clone lies one nucleotide away. Other nucleotide sequences in the sample specify the same CDR3. The chain recombines TRBV6-1 with TRBJ2-2; 8 bases line up with TRBD2. The CDR3 totals 18 residues. With 4 bases clipped from V and 3 bases from J, the junction kept 13 bases outside the gene matches. From germline, CDR1 is MNHNS and CDR2 SASEGT. CDR3 nucleotides: TGTGCCAGCAGTGTTTCGCTAGCGGGCCCAATTCACACCGGGGAGCTGTTTTTT. This codes for CASSVSLAGPIHTGELFF.

This clone occurred many times. The gene calls are TRBV6-1 and TRBJ2-7, with no clear D. The CDR3 consists of 14 residues. The germline V gene has CDR1 MNHNS and CDR2 SASEGT. V dropped 5 bases and J dropped 4 bases, with 15 bases sitting between them. In nucleotides, the CDR3 is TGTGCCAGCAGTTCTTACGACGGATTTTACGAGCAGTACTTC. Translating gives CASSSYDGFYEQYF.

The V gene is TRBV20-1, the J gene TRBJ2-7, with 7 positions matching TRBD1. This CDR3 spans 14 amino acids. The germline gives CDR1 DFQATT, CDR2 SNEGSKA (reference sequence). After removal of 6 bases from V and 3 bases from J, the junction contained 11 bases not matched to a gene. The CDR3 sequence is CSASRQGSFYEQYF. CDR3 sequence (DNA): TGCAGTGCCTCCCGACAGGGCTCATTCTACGAGCAGTACTTC.

The sample holds a few counts of this clone. The chain uses TRBV15 and TRBJ2-7; 10 nucleotides line up with TRBD2. The CDR3 sequence is 15 residues long. V shed 2 bases and J 5 bases; nucleotides not matched to a gene: 6. Germline lookup yields CDR1 LNHNV and CDR2 YYDKDF (reference sequence). CDR3 coding DNA: TGTGCCACCAGCAGATCTCTAGCGGGAGCGAACGAGCAGTACTTC. Protein product: CATSRSLAGANEQYF.